This T cell receptor (beta chain) was identified in a study of blood T cell repertoires in COVID-19. Only in-frame clones appear in the TCRdb table, and some are missing; sequencing was by immunoSEQ multiplex PCR. The sample includes about 180,000 clones, around 87% of them seen just once. The source of this sequence is a man in his forties with active or convalescent COVID-19. The source material was peripheral blood.

The CDR3 sequence: CASSQVPGAPEEKLFF. The CDR3 DNA follows: TGCGCCAGCAGCCAAGTCCCAGGGGCCCCCGAGGAAAAACTGTTTTTT. The chain joins TRBV4-1 to TRBJ1-4, with a weak D call TRBD1 (6 bases). Deletions cut 1 base from V and 8 bases from J, with 17 bases between. The germline gives CDR1 MGHRA, CDR2 YSYEKL. The CDR3 spans 16 residues.